The present TCR beta chain was sequenced within a study of T cell clonality in common variable immunodeficiency. Aged about 9 to 70 years, CVID subjects averaged about 40 years old. About this clone: Its antigen is not identified. The CDR3 goes on 3 residues after the read ends, and that part is filled in from the germline J gene.

Study-level points and caveats: In common variable immunodeficiency, TCR beta chains reportedly carried fewer deletions and N-nucleotide insertions.

The method was immunoSEQ multiplex PCR; TCRdb's version includes in-frame clones alone and lacks a portion of them. This sample has roughly 16,000 clones and no singletons, with about 14% in the ten largest. V lost 6 bases and J lost 3, with 12 bases in between. CDR3 size: 13 residues. Germline V gene sequence: CDR1 DFQATT, CDR2 SNEGSKA (reference sequence). V usage is TRBV20-1 and J usage is TRBJ1-3, with D hard to call. The clonotype originates from a human donor with common variable immunodeficiency. The sample taken for sequencing was peripheral blood mononuclear cells. The sequenced part of the CDR3 DNA is TGCAGTGCCATGAAGGGTCATGGAAACACC. It translates to CSAMKGHGNT. The CDR3 as a whole reads CSAMKGHGNTIYF.